This T cell receptor beta chain is drawn from a study of cytomegalovirus exposure and HLA in healthy donors. Each donor was nominally healthy when sampled (though unrecorded immune exposures were likely). With 60 Vbeta and 13 Jbeta primers, the PCR was carried out. Method: immunoSEQ multiplex PCR; TCRdb's copy keeps in-frame clones and lacks some. The sample shows 200,000 or so clones, around 86% of them seen only once. Study observations and caveats: On later analysis, the bulk of CMV-associated TCR beta chains appeared to be HLA-restricted.

On this clone: What it binds is not known.

The sequenced sample was PBMCs. The source of this sequence is a woman between 50 and 59 years old in good health and CMV-seropositive.

DNA of the CDR3: TGTGCCAGCAGCCTCACGTGGGCGGGACGCACAGATACGCAGTATTTT. Amino acid sequence: CASSLTWAGRTDTQYF. V usage is TRBV5-6 and J usage is TRBJ2-3; D may be TRBD2 (6 bases). CDR1 SGHDT and CDR2 YYEEEE come from the germline V gene. Trimming pared 4 bases from V and 1 base from J, leaving 16 bases between. The CDR3 consists of 16 residues.